This TCR beta chain came from a study of memory B cells and T cells in multiple sclerosis. TCRdb's copy holds only in-frame clones and misses some; the assay was immunoSEQ multiplex PCR. The table includes under 50,000 clones, roughly four fifths detected once. This clone was recorded a few times. Its specificity is unknown. The V end lost 2 bases, the J end lost 1 base, and 10 bases lay between the germline ends. This CDR3 contains 15 residues. The germline gives CDR1 SGHRS, CDR2 YFSETQ. CFSE-dim autoproliferating and CFSE-high non-proliferating T cells from unstimulated culture were sequenced separately. Pooled replicate wells came from around 5x10^7 CFSE-labeled PBMCs cultured about seven days without stimulus.

This receptor was obtained from a human donor with multiple sclerosis. The sequenced material came from PBMCs from blood kept in culture. This chain connects TRBV5-1 to TRBJ2-1; perhaps TRBD1 as D (6 bases). In DNA form, the CDR3 reads TGCGCCAGCAGCTTAATCCAGGGGTCCTACAATGAGCAGTTCTTC. Translating it yields CASSLIQGSYNEQFF.